The source of this T cell receptor (beta chain) is a study of blood T cell repertoires in COVID-19. In the study overall: COVID-19 samples from acute and convalescent phases originated in the United States, Italy and Spain.

Authors' processing steps: For nucleated cells, counts were estimated from reference gene primer amplification. Sequencing used immunoSEQ multiplex PCR; TCRdb keeps in-frame clones, though not all of them. The D gene and trimming were derived from the DNA, and the V and J assignments and clone size from that table. The sample comprises about 220,000 clones, roughly nine tenths of which are singletons, and roughly 3% rests with the top ten. Recruits, aged 18 to 89 years, lived in about two dozen US areas. Researchers sorted participants into cohorts using their self-reported clinical history. The sample was PBMCs or T cells enriched from blood (not recorded which). The sequence was collected from a woman under 30 in a cohort exposed to, infected with or recovered from COVID-19 (not recorded which).

The CDR3 sequence: CASSVVGRADTQYF. Here the CDR3 DNA reads TGTGCCAGCAGCGTAGTAGGCAGGGCAGATACGCAGTATTTT. The V gene is TRBV9, the J gene TRBJ2-3; D is possibly TRBD1 (5 bases). V was pared by 0 bases and J by 4 bases, with 9 bases between. This CDR3 has 14 residues. From germline, CDR1 is SGDLS and CDR2 YYNGEE.